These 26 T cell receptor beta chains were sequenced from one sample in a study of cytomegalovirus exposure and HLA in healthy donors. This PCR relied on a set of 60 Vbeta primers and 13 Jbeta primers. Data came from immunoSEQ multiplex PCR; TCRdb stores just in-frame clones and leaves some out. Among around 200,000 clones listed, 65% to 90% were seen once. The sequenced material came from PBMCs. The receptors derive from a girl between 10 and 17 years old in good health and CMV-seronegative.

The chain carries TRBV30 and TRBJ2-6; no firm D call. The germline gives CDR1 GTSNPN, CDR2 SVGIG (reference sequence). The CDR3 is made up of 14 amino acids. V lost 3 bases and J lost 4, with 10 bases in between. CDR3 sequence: CAWRRGVGANVLTF. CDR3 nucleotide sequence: TGTGCCTGGAGGCGTGGTGTCGGGGCCAACGTCCTGACTTTC.

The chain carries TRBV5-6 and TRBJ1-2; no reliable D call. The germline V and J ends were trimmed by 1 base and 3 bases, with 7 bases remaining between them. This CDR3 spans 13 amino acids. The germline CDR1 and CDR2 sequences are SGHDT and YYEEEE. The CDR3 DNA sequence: TGTGCCAGCAGCTTGTGGCCAGACTATGGCTACACCTTC. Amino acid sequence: CASSLWPDYGYTF.

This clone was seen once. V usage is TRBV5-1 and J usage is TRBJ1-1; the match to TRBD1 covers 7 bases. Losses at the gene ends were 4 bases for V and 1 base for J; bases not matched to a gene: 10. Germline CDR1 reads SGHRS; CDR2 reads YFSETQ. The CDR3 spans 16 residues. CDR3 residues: CASSPLTGASNTEAFF. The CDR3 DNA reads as TGCGCCAGCAGCCCACTTACAGGGGCCTCGAACACTGAAGCTTTCTTT.

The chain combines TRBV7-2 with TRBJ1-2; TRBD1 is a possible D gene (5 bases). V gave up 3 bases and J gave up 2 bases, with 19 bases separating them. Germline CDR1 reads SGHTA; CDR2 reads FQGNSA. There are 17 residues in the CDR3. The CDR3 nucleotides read TGTGCCAGCAGCTTCAGGCAGGCTTGGGGCTACAACTATGGCTACACCTTC. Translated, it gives CASSFRQAWGYNYGYTF.

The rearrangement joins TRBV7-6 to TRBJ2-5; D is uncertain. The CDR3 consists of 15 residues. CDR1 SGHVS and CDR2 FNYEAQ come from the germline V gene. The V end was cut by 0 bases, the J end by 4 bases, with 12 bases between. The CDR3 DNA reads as TGTGCCAGCAGCTTAGCGACGAGCGTCGGAGAGACCCAGTACTTC. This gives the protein CASSLATSVGETQYF.

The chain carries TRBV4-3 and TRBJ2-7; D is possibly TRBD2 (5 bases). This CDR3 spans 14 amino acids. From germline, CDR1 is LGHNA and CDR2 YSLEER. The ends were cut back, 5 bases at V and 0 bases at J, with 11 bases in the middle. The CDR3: CASSGSVSSYEQYF. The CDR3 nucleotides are TGCGCCAGCAGCGGTAGCGTTAGCTCCTACGAGCAGTACTTC.

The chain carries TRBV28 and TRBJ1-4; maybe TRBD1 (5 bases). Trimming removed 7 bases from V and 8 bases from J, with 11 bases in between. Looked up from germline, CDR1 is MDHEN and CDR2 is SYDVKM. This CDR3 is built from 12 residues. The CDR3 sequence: CASMEKGEKLFF. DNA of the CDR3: TGTGCCAGCATGGAAAAGGGGGAAAAACTGTTTTTT.

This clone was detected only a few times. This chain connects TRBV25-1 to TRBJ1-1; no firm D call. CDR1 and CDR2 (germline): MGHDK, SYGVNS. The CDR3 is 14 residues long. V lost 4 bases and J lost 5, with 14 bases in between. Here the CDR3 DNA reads TGTGCCAGCAGTGCGGGGAGGAGGGCTACTGAAGCTTTCTTT. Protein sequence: CASSAGRRATEAFF. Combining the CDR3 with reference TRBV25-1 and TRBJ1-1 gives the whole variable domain EADIYQTPRYLVIGTGKKITLECSQTMGHDKMYWYQQDPGMELHLIHYSYGVNSTEKGDLSSESTVSRIRTEHFPLTLESARPSHTSQYLCASSAGRRATEAFFGQGTRLTVV.

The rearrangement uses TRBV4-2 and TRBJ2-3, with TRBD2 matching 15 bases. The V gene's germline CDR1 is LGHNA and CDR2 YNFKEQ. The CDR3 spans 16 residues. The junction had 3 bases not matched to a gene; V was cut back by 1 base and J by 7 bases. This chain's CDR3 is CASSQGTSGGVNTQYF. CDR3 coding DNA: TGTGCCAGCAGCCAAGGGACTAGCGGGGGGGTTAATACGCAGTATTTT.

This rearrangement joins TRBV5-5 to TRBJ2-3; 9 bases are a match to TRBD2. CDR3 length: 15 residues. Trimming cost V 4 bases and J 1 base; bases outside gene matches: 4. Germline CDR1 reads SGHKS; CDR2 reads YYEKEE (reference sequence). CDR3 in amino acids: CASSVAGVGTDTQYF. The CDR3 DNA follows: TGTGCCAGCAGCGTAGCGGGGGTTGGCACAGATACGCAGTATTTT.

The CDR3 reads CASSLRGRERTEAFF. The CDR3 DNA reads TGTGCCAGCAGCCTGAGGGGGCGCGAACGTACTGAAGCTTTCTTT. This sequence joins TRBV7-9 and TRBJ1-1; 7 bases are a match to TRBD1. This CDR3 comprises 15 residues. The V gene end was trimmed by 5 bases and the J gene end by 5 bases; junction bases not matched to a gene: 11. The germline CDR1 and CDR2 sequences are SEHNR and FQNEAQ (reference sequence).

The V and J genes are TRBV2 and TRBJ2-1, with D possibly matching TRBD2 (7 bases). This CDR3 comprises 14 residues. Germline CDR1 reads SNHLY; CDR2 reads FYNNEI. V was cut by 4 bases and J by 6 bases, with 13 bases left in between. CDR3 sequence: CASSVGGPSNEQFF. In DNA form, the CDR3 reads TGTGCCAGCAGTGTGGGGGGGCCTAGCAATGAGCAGTTCTTC.

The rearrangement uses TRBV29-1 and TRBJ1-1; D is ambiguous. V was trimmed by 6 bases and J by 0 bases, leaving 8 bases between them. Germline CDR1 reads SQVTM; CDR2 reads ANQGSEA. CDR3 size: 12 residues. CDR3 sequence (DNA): TGCAGCGTACGAGTGTTGAACACTGAAGCTTTCTTT. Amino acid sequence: CSVRVLNTEAFF.

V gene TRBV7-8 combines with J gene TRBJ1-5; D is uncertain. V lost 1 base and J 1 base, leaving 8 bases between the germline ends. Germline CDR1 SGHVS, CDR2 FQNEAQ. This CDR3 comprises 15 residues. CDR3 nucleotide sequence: TGTGCCAGCAGCTTAGATGGACTGAGCAATCAGCCCCAGCATTTT. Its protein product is CASSLDGLSNQPQHF.

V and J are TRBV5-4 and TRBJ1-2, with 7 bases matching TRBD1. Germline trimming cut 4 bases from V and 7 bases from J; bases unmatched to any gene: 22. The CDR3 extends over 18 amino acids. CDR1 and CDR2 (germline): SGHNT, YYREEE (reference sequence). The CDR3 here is CASSKKVPGATGYSGYTF. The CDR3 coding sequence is TGTGCCAGCAGCAAAAAAGTCCCGGGAGCGACAGGGTACTCTGGCTACACCTTC.

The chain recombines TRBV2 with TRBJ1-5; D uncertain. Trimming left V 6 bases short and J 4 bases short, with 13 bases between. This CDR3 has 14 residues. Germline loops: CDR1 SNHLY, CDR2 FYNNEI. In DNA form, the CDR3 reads TGTGCCAGCAGGAAAGACGGGTGGAATCAGCCCCAGCATTTT. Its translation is CASRKDGWNQPQHF.

In DNA, the CDR3 is TGCGCCAGCAGCTCCTTACCTAGGACAGGGGGTGACAATGAGCAGTTCTTC. Its translation: CASSSLPRTGGDNEQFF. V usage is TRBV5-1 and J usage is TRBJ2-1; 10 nucleotides align to TRBD1. Unmatched junction bases numbered 11, after V lost 3 bases and J lost 5 bases. Per the germline V gene, CDR1 is SGHRS and CDR2 is YFSETQ. The CDR3 is made up of 17 amino acids.

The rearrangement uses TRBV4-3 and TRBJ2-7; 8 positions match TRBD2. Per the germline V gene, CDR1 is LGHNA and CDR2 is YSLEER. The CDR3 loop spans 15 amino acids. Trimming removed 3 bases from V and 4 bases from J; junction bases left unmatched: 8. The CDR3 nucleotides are TGCGCCAGCAGCCATACTCGGGGGGGCTTTTACGAGCAGTACTTC. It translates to CASSHTRGGFYEQYF.

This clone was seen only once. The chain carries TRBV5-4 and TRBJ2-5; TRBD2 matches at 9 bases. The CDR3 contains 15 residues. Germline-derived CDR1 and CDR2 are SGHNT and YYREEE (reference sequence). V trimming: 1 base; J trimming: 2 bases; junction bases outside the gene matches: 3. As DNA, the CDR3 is TGTGCCAGCAGCTTGTTGCTAGCGGGGCAAGAGACCCAGTACTTC. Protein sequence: CASSLLLAGQETQYF. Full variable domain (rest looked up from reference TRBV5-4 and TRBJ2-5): ETGVTQSPTHLIKTRGQQVTLRCSSQSGHNTVSWYQQALGQGPQFIFQYYREEENGRGNFPPRFSGLQFPNYSSELNVNALELDDSALYLCASSLLLAGQETQYFGPGTRLLVL.

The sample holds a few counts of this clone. The CDR3 loop reads CASSQTIQGHYGYTF. For the CDR3, the DNA is TGTGCCAGCAGCCAAACTATACAGGGGCACTATGGCTACACCTTC. This sequence joins TRBV6-5 and TRBJ1-2; TRBD1 matches 7 bases. The CDR3 is 15 amino acids. Unmatched junction bases numbered 10, after V lost 6 bases and J lost 3 bases. Germline V gene lookup returns CDR1 MNHEY and CDR2 SVGAGI.

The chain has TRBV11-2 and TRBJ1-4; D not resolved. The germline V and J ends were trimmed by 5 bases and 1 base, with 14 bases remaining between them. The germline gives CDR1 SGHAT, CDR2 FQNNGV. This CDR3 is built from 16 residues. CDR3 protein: CASSHSYRVTNEKLFF. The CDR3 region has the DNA TGTGCCAGCAGCCACTCTTACAGAGTAACTAATGAAAAACTGTTTTTT.

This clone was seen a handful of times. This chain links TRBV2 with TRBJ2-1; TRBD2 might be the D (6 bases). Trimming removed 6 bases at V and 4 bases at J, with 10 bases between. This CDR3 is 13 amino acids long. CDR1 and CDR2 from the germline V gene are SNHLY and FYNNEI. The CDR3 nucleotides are TGTGCCAGCAGCGGGAGATCGTACAATGAGCAGTTCTTC. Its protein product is CASSGRSYNEQFF.

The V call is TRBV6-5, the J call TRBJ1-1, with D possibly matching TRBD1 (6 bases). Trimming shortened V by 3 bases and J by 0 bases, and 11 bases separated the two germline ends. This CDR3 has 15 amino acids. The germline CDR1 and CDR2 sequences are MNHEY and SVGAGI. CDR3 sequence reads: CASSYSGTMNTEAFF. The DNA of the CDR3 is TGTGCCAGCAGTTATTCCGGGACAATGAACACTGAAGCTTTCTTT.

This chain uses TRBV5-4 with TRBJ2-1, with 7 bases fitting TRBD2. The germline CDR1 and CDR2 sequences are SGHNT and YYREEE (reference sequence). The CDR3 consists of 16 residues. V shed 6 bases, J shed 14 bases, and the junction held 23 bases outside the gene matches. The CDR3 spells CASTVFGGGPLVRKFF. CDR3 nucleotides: TGTGCCAGCACCGTATTTGGGGGAGGGCCGTTGGTGCGGAAGTTCTTC.

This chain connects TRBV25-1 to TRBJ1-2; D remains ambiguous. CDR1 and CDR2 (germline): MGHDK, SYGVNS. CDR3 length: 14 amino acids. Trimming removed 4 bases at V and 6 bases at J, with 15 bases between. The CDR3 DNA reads TGTGCCAGCAGTGGTACGGCAGGAAATAATGGCTACACCTTC. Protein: CASSGTAGNNGYTF.

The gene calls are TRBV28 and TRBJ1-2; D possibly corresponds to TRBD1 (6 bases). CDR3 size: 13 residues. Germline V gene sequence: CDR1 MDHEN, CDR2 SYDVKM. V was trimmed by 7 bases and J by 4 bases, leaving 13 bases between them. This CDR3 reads CASKQGTRYGYTF. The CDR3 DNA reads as TGTGCCAGCAAGCAGGGGACCCGCTATGGCTACACCTTC.